This passage covers 9 T cell receptor beta chains from one sample sequenced in a study of T cell responses to AZD1222 COVID-19 vaccine. Generated by immunoSEQ multiplex PCR, the TCRdb table keeps only in-frame clones and is missing some. The sample has more than 100,000 clones, about 88% seen once; the top ten hold roughly a tenth. Specimen: peripheral blood, collected on day 0 of AZD1222 vaccination. These TCRs come from an adult in good health.

This clone was observed once. This chain connects TRBV28 to TRBJ1-3; D gene uncertain. The CDR3 covers 15 residues. V was trimmed by 3 bases and J by 0 bases, leaving 9 bases between them. Per germline, CDR1 MDHEN and CDR2 SYDVKM. The DNA of the CDR3 is TGTGCCAGCAGTTTTTCTGGGCGCTCTGGAAACACCATATATTTT. Its translation is CASSFSGRSGNTIYF.

The gene calls are TRBV11-3 and TRBJ2-4, with 13 bases lining up with TRBD2. The J segment lost 7 bases and the V segment lost 5 bases, leaving 11 bases of the junction unmatched. CDR3 length: 17 residues. Germline loops: CDR1 SGHNT, CDR2 YENEEA. The CDR3 sequence is CASSPRTSGRLLNIQYF. Written as DNA, the CDR3 is TGTGCCAGCAGCCCGCGGACTAGCGGGAGACTGTTGAACATTCAGTACTTC.

The rearrangement links TRBV7-9 to TRBJ2-4; D is possibly TRBD1 (5 bases). CDR1 SEHNR and CDR2 FQNEAQ come from the germline V gene (reference sequence). The CDR3 consists of 13 residues. V was pared by 4 bases and J by 7 bases, with 11 bases between. CDR3 in DNA: TGTGCCAGCAGCTCGACTGCAGGGAACATTCAGTACTTC. Translated: CASSSTAGNIQYF.

V usage is TRBV14 and J usage is TRBJ1-2, with a weak D call TRBD1 (6 bases). Germline V gene sequence: CDR1 SGHDN, CDR2 FVKESK. The V gene lost 0 bases and the J gene lost 4 bases, with 15 bases spanning the gap. This CDR3 has 16 residues. The CDR3 is CASSQDPWTVGYGYTF. The CDR3 DNA is TGTGCCAGCAGCCAAGATCCTTGGACAGTTGGCTATGGCTACACCTTC.

CDR3 sequence reads: CSVGLAGDEQYF. In DNA, the CDR3 is TGCAGCGTGGGACTAGCGGGAGACGAGCAGTACTTC. This chain links TRBV29-1 with TRBJ2-7; TRBD2 matches at 14 bases. Germline V gene data show CDR1 as SQVTM and CDR2 as ANQGSEA. After removal of 6 bases from V and 5 bases from J, the junction contained 0 bases not matched to a gene. This CDR3 is 12 amino acids long.

The genes are TRBV3-1 (or the pseudogene TRBV3-2) and TRBJ2-1; 12 bases match TRBD2. Unmatched junction bases numbered 11, after V lost 5 bases and J lost 6 bases. Germline lookup yields CDR1 LGHDT and CDR2 YNNKEL (reference sequence). CDR3 length equals 17 residues. The CDR3 loop reads CASSKASGGVVLNEQFF. CDR3 sequence (DNA): TGTGCCAGCAGCAAAGCTAGCGGGGGGGTAGTTCTCAATGAGCAGTTCTTC.

J is TRBJ1-2 and V is TRBV4-2; D is perhaps TRBD1 (5 bases). V was trimmed by 3 bases and J by 6 bases, leaving 14 bases between them. This CDR3 contains 14 residues. CDR1 and CDR2 from the germline V gene are LGHNA and YNFKEQ. The CDR3 loop reads CASSQAERGHGYTF. CDR3 bases: TGTGCCAGCAGCCAGGCGGAGAGGGGTCATGGCTACACCTTC.

The chain is built from TRBV5-1 and TRBJ2-3, with no clear D. The CDR3 length is 15 residues. Germline assignment: CDR1 SGHRS and CDR2 YFSETQ. V lost 7 bases, J lost 3 bases, and 18 bases lay in between. CDR3 amino acids: CASSSLVEGTDTQYF. The CDR3 DNA is TGCGCCAGCTCCTCCCTAGTGGAAGGAACAGATACGCAGTATTTT.

The CDR3 reads CASSLVPVNNEKLFF. The CDR3 coding sequence is TGTGCCAGCAGCTTAGTGCCAGTTAATAATGAAAAACTGTTTTTT. The rearrangement links TRBV11-3 to TRBJ1-4; D ambiguous. Germline CDR1 SGHNT, CDR2 YENEEA. Trimming took off 1 base at V and 4 bases at J, with 10 bases between the two ends. There are 15 residues in the CDR3.